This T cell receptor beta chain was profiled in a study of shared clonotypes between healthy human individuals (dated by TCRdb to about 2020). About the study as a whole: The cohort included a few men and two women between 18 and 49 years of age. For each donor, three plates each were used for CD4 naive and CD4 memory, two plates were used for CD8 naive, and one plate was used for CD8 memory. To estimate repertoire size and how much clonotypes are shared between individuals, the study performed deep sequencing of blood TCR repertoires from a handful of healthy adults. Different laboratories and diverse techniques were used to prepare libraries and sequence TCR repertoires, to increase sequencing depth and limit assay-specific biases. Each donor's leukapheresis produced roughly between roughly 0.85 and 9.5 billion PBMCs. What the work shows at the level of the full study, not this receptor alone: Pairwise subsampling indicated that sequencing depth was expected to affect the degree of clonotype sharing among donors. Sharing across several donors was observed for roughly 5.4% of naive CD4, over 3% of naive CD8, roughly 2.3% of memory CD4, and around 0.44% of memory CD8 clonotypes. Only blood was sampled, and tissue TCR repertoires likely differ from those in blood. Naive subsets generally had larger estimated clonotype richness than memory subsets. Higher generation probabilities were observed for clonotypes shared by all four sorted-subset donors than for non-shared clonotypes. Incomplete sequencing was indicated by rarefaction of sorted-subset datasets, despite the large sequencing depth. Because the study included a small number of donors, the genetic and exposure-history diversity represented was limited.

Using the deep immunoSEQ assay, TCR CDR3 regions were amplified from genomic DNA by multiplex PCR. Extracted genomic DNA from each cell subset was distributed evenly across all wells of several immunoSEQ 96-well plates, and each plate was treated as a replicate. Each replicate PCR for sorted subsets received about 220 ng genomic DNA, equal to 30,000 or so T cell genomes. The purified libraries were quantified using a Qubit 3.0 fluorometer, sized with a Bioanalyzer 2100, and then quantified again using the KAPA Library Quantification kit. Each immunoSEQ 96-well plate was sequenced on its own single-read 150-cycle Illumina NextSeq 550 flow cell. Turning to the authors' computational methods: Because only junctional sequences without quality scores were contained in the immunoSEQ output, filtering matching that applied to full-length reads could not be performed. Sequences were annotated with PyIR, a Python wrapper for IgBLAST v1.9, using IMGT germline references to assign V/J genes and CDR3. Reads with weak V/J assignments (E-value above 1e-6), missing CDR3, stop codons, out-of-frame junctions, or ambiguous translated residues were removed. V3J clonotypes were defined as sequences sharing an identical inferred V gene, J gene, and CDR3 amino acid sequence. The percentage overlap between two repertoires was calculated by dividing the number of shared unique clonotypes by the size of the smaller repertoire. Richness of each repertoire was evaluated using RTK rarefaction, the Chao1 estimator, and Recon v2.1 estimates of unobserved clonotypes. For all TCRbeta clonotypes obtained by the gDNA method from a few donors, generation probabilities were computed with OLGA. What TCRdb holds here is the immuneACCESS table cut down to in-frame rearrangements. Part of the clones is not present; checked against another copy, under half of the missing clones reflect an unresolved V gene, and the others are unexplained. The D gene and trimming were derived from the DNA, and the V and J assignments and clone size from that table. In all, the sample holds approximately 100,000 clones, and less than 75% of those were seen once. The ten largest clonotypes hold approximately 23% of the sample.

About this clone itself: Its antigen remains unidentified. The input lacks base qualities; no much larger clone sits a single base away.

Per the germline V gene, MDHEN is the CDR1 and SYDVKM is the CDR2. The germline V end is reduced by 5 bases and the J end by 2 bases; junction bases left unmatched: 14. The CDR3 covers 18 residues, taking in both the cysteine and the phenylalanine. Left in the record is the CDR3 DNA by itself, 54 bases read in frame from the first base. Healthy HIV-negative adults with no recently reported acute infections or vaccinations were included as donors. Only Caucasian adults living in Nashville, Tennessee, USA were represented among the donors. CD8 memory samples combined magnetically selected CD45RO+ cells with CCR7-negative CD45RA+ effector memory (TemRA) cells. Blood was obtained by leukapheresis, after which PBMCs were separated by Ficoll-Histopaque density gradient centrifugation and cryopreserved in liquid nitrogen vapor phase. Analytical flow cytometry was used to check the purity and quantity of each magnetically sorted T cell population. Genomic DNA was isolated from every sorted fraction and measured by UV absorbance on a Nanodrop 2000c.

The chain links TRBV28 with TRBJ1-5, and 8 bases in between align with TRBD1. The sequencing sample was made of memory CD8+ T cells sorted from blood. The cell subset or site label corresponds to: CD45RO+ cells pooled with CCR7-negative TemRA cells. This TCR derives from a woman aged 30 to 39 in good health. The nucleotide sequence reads TGTGCCAGCAGTCCCCTGGGCGCAGGGGGCAGGGGCAATCAGCCCCAGCATTTT. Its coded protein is CASSPLGAGGRGNQPQHF. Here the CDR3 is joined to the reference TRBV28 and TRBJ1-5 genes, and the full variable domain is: DVKVTQSSRYLVKRTGEKVFLECVQDMDHENMFWYRQDPGLGLRLIYFSYDVKMKEKGDIPEGYSVSREKKERFSLILESASTNQTSMYLCASSPLGAGGRGNQPQHFGDGTRLSIL.